This T cell receptor beta chain came from a study of T cells in Graves' hyperthyroidism and ophthalmopathy. Notes on the study in general: A model of 13 V-J pairs discriminated ophthalmopathy from stable hyperthyroidism.

Per the germline V gene, CDR1 is SNHLY and CDR2 is FYNNEI. CDR3 size: 13 residues. With 7 bases removed from V and 4 bases from J, the gap between germline ends came to 13 bases. RNA transcripts gave rise to amplified TCR beta CDR3 regions. In the first-round RT-PCR of the TCR CDR3, the HTBI primer set was used. TCRdb re-called the multiplex PCR reads through MiXCR, storing one row per CDR3 protein. The sample includes about 560,000 distinct CDR3 sequences, about a sixth of them seen just once. This clonotype has a count of ten or more. The antigen is unknown. Graves' hyperthyroidism is called stable when ophthalmopathy does not progress within 18 months. Hyperthyroidism was newly diagnosed in patients aged 18 to 65 (duration under 2 months).

The sample consisted of blood. The sequence derives from a woman between 18 and 29 years old with Graves' hyperthyroidism. J is TRBJ1-1 and V is TRBV2; D gene uncertain. The CDR3 protein is CASTHWRATEAFF. CDR3 coding DNA: TGTGCCAGCACCCACTGGAGGGCCACTGAAGCTTTCTTT.